The source of this TCR beta chain is a study of EBV T-cell therapy then PD-1 blockade in nasopharyngeal carcinoma. This sample's time point: 266 days after commencement of treatment, after nivolumab therapy. Regarding treatment: AdE1-LMPpoly-expanded autologous EBV-specific T-cell therapy followed by anti-PD-1 nivolumab. About this clone: Its antigen is unidentified.

The V segment lost 10 bases and the J segment 6 bases; nucleotides outside the gene matches: 9. The germline V gene has CDR1 MNHEY and CDR2 SMNVEV (reference sequence). CDR3 size: 14 residues. TCRdb keeps only in-frame clones here, not all; method: immunoSEQ multiplex PCR. Of 20,000 or so clones detected, roughly 80% appear once; the ten largest clones hold 25% to 40%. The gene calls are TRBV27 and TRBJ1-6; 7 bases align to TRBD1. This specimen consisted of CD8+ T cells from blood, obtained around day 260 from a patient whose treatment included autologous EBV-specific T cells and nivolumab. This TCR derives from a man aged 35 to 55 with nasopharyngeal carcinoma. The CDR3, as DNA: TGTGCCACGGCAGACAGGGCGGTTAATTCACCCCTCCACTTT. This gives the protein CATADRAVNSPLHF.